This T cell receptor beta chain came from a study of PD-1 blockade in classical Hodgkin lymphoma. Study results and caveats: Patients who began taking nivolumab under 1 year after ASCT were left out. Reported baseline diversity: healthy donors highest, relapsed/refractory patients lowest. Baseline diversity in complete responders resembled that of newly diagnosed patients. The CD4+ diversity rise by C4D1 was clearest in complete responders.

Time point: cycle 4 day 1 (C4D1), after less than seven weeks of nivolumab. With no exception, relapse followed autologous stem cell transplantation in all patients, and brentuximab vedotin exposure varied. Concerning this clone: Its antigen is as yet unknown.

Assay: immunoSEQ multiplex PCR; the TCRdb copy retains only in-frame clones and omits some. The sample holds over 50,000 clones, approximately 90% seen once. The length of the CDR3 is 16 residues. V gave up 4 bases and J gave up 0 bases, with 15 bases separating them. Per germline, CDR1 SEHNR and CDR2 FQNEAQ (reference sequence). The J gene is TRBJ1-1, the V gene TRBV7-9, with D possibly matching TRBD1 (5 bases). This specimen consisted of peripheral blood mononuclear cells (PBMCs), obtained before the fourth cycle of nivolumab. The receptor's source is a human donor with classical Hodgkin lymphoma. CDR3: CASSSPGGVVNTEAFF. CDR3 bases: TGTGCCAGCAGCTCTCCCGGGGGGGTGGTGAACACTGAAGCTTTCTTT. Drawing the rest from reference TRBV7-9 and TRBJ1-1, the complete variable domain is DTGVSQNPRHKITKRGQNVTFRCDPISEHNRLYWYRQTLGQGPEFLTYFQNEAQLEKSRLLSDRFSAERPKGSFSTLEIQRTEQGDSAMYLCASSSPGGVVNTEAFFGQGTRLTVV.